This record covers a single T cell receptor (beta chain). The sample comes from a study of CD8+ T cells in alopecia areata. After isolation, RNA underwent reverse transcription to generate cDNA as the sequencing template. Method: immunoSEQ multiplex PCR; TCRdb's copy keeps in-frame clones and lacks some. The sample holds around 61,000 clones, 40% to 50% seen once. Germline CDR1 is SNHLY and CDR2 is FYNNEI. Trimming pared 7 bases from V and 1 base from J, leaving 14 bases between. This CDR3 comprises 15 residues. This chain joins TRBV2 and TRBJ1-5; no firm D call. The starting material was CD8+ T cells sorted from blood, obtained at week 0. This clonotype was obtained from a human donor with alopecia areata. The CDR3: CASKSLPMSNQPQHF. The CDR3 nucleotides are TGTGCCAGCAAGTCCCTCCCTATGAGCAATCAGCCCCAGCATTTT.